This T cell receptor (beta chain) was recorded in a study of T cell responses to AZD1222 COVID-19 vaccine. As for the study in general: Samples with a second dose at about 4 or about 12 weeks were pooled together.

The germline gives CDR1 SQVTM, CDR2 ANQGSEA. The CDR3 contains 14 residues. Losses at the gene ends were 7 bases for V and 8 bases for J; bases not matched to a gene: 14. General study results and limits: Recipients of AZD1222 seropositive at baseline numbered only 5 or 6. Females made up more of the donors, who were largely white British, and clonal diversity may have come out too low. CD4 TCRs linked to vaccination spanned spike, dominating at 160-218 and 743-854.

As for this clone: Its specificity is not known.

Only in-frame clones appear in the TCRdb table, and some are missing; sequencing was by immunoSEQ multiplex PCR. This sample has more than 130,000 clones; about nine tenths occur once, and the top ten carry around 3.7%. Here the sequenced sample was peripheral blood, taken on day 0 of AZD1222 vaccination. This receptor was identified in an adult in good health. The chain carries TRBV29-1 and TRBJ1-2; TRBD1 matches at 9 bases. CDR3 nucleotides: TGCAGCGCCATGTCCGGGGACAGGGCGTCCGGCTACACCTTC. Its protein is CSAMSGDRASGYTF. The whole variable domain, filled in from reference TRBV29-1 and TRBJ1-2, reads SAVISQKPSRDICQRGTSLTIQCQVDSQVTMMFWYRQQPGQSLTLIATANQGSEATYESGFVIDKFPISRPNLTFSTLTVSNMSPEDSSIYLCSAMSGDRASGYTFGSGTRLTVV.